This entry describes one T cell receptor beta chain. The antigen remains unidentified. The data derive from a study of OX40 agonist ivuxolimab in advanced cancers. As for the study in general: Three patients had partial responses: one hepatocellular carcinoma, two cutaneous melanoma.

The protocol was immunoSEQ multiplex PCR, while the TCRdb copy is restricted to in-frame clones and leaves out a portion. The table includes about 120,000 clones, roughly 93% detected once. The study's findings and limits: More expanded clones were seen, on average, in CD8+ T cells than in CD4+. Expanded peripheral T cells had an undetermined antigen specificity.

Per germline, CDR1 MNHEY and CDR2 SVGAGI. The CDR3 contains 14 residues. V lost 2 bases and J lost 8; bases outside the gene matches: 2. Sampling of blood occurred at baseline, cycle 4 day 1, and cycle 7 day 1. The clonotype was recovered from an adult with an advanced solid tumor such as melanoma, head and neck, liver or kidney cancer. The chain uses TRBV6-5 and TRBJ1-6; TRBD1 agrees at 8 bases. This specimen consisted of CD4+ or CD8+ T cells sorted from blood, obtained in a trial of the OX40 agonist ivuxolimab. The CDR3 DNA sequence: TGTGCCAGCAGTTACGGACAGGGTTATTCACCCCTCCACTTT. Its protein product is CASSYGQGYSPLHF.